This T cell receptor (beta chain) appears in the sequencing data of a study of blood T cell repertoires in COVID-19. TCRdb keeps only in-frame clones here, not all; method: immunoSEQ multiplex PCR. Among around 100,000 clones listed, less than 85% were seen once. There are a few counts of this clone. With 3 bases removed from V and 6 bases from J, the gap between germline ends came to 23 bases. Germline CDR1 and CDR2: SGHTA and FQGNSA. The CDR3 has 17 residues. The TCR was taken from a woman in her sixties or seventies with acute or convalescent COVID-19. Material: peripheral blood. The V gene is TRBV7-2, the J gene TRBJ1-2; D call uncertain. In nucleotides, the CDR3 is TGTGCCAGCAGCTTTATATCCCTGGGAGGGCTGGAGAATGGCTACACCTTC. Encoded protein: CASSFISLGGLENGYTF.